A single sample is the source of the 4 T cell receptor beta chains below, sequenced in a study of cytomegalovirus exposure and HLA in healthy donors. PCR involved 60 Vbeta and 13 Jbeta primers. Data came from immunoSEQ multiplex PCR; TCRdb stores just in-frame clones and leaves some out. The sample lists around 150,000 clones, roughly 73% seen once, with around 7.7% in the top ten. Specimen: PBMCs. The receptors stem from a woman aged 40 to 50 in good health and CMV-seropositive.

V gene TRBV7-8 combines with J gene TRBJ1-2, with D possibly TRBD1 on 5 matching bases. V was trimmed by 4 bases and J by 3 bases, leaving 18 bases between them. Germline V CDR1 and CDR2: SGHVS, FQNEAQ. The CDR3 has 16 amino acids. CDR3 amino acids: CASSSDDSAEYYGYTF. CDR3 in DNA: TGTGCCAGCAGCTCGGACGACAGCGCTGAATACTATGGCTACACCTTC.

The chain links TRBV10-2 to TRBJ1-6; TRBD1 is a possible D gene (5 bases). This CDR3 contains 14 residues. CDR1 WSHSY and CDR2 SAAADI come from the germline V gene. With 2 bases removed from V and 8 bases from J, the gap between germline ends came to 10 bases. The CDR3 region is CASSEGQAYSPLHF. CDR3 in DNA: TGCGCCAGCAGTGAGGGACAAGCGTATTCACCCCTCCACTTT.

There are a few counts of this clone. The junction shows a germline mismatch at one end, possibly a read error. The rearrangement uses TRBV7-7 and TRBJ2-5, with 8 bases lining up with TRBD1. The CDR3 totals 14 residues. CDR1 is SSHAT, CDR2 FNYEAQ, per germline (reference sequence). The CDR3 DNA follows: TGTGCTAGCAGCTTCCCAGGGGGCAAAGAGACCCAGTACTTC. Its translation: CASSFPGGKETQYF.

The chain links TRBV18 to TRBJ2-5; D is possibly TRBD2 (5 bases). The CDR3 extends over 14 amino acids. Germline CDR1 KGHSH, CDR2 LQKENI. Trimming stripped 2 bases from V and 5 bases from J, with 12 bases between. The CDR3 loop reads CASSPFEGVETQYF. CDR3 bases: TGTGCCAGCTCACCATTTGAGGGCGTGGAGACCCAGTACTTC.